The present TCR beta chain was sequenced within a study of T cells in tumors after PD-1 blockade. Background on the study: No patient had prior checkpoint blockade, systemic immunosuppression, or radiotherapy within 4 weeks.

This table comes from immunoSEQ multiplex PCR, and its TCRdb copy is limited to in-frame clones, with some not included. Seen here are tens of thousands of clones, more than 60% observed once, and the top ten hold 8.5% to 9%. Genomic DNA template from tumor biopsies or peripheral blood, roughly 616 ng to 6,004 ng input. The length of the CDR3 is 16 residues. Germline values: CDR1 SGHNT, CDR2 YENEEA. The ends lost 4 bases at V and 8 bases at J; junction bases unmatched: 14. The receptor was derived from a human donor with advanced basal cell or squamous cell carcinoma (not recorded which). This chain uses TRBV11-3 with TRBJ2-1; 7 positions agree with TRBD2. This sample comprised PBMCs, obtained before anti-PD-1 therapy. The CDR3: CASSSYPGRSSYEQFF. In nucleotides, the CDR3 is TGTGCCAGCAGCTCCTACCCCGGGAGGTCCTCCTATGAGCAGTTCTTC.